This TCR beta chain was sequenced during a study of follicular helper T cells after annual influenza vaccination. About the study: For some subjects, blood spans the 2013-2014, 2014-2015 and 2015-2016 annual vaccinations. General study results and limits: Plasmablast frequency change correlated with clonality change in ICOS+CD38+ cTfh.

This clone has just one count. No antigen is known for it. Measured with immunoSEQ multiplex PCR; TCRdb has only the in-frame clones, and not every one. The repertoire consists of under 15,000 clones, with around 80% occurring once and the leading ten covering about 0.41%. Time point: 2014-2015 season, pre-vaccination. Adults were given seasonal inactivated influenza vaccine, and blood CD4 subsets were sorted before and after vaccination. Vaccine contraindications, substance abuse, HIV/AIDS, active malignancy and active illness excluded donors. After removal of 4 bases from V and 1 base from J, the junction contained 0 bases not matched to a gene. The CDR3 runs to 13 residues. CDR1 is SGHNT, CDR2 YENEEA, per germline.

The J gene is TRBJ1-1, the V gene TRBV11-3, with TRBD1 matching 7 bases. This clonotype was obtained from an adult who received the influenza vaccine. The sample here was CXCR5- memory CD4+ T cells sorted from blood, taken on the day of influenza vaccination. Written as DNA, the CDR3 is TGTGCCAGCAGCTCAGGGGGGAACACTGAAGCTTTCTTT. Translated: CASSSGGNTEAFF. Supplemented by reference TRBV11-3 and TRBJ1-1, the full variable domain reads EAGVVQSPRYKIIEKKQPVAFWCNPISGHNTLYWYLQNLGQGPELLIRYENEEAVDDSQLPKDRFSAERLKGVDSTLKIQPAELGDSAVYLCASSSGGNTEAFFGQGTRLTVV.